A selection of T cell receptor beta chains follows, all from one sample in a study of cytomegalovirus exposure and HLA in healthy donors. Clones were sequenced by immunoSEQ multiplex PCR, and TCRdb holds only the in-frame ones, with some missing. The sample includes tens of thousands of clones, under 90% of them seen just once. The specimen sequenced was PBMCs. The receptor source for this set is a man aged 45-60 years in good health and CMV-seropositive. Both conserved end residues are part of each CDR3. The order of the fields is V gene, CDR3 protein.

v_call: TRBV6-5; cdr3_aa: CASSRQGARSPLHF
v_call: TRBV5-4; cdr3_aa: CASSWLAGEVETQYF
v_call: TRBV18; cdr3_aa: CASSRQGSAGYTF
v_call: TRBV30; cdr3_aa: CAWSDWQDYEQYF
v_call: TRBV5-8; cdr3_aa: CASSRTMTSGTTDTQYF
v_call: TRBV7-8; cdr3_aa: CASSVQGWDEQFF
v_call: TRBV19; cdr3_aa: CASRDRGGTNEKLFF
v_call: TRBV2; cdr3_aa: CASRGAGGSGNTIYF
v_call: TRBV7-2; cdr3_aa: CASSHTSGSSYEQYF
v_call: TRBV5-6; cdr3_aa: CASSLDVSYEQYF
v_call: TRBV18; cdr3_aa: CASSSETVTYEQYF
v_call: TRBV11-2; cdr3_aa: CASSLDFNNEQFF
v_call: TRBV5-4; cdr3_aa: CASSLYSSVETQYF
v_call: TRBV27; cdr3_aa: CASSLLGTSGYNEQFF
v_call: TRBV27; cdr3_aa: CASGETGTESTDTQYF
v_call: TRBV30; cdr3_aa: CAWSRYEGVNEKLLF
v_call: TRBV4-1; cdr3_aa: CASSQASGTHYEQYF
v_call: TRBV11-3; cdr3_aa: CASSFNPSSSEQYF
v_call: TRBV7-2; cdr3_aa: CASSLAPRNLNPNQPQHF
v_call: TRBV7-8; cdr3_aa: CASSNRANRDQNTEAFF
v_call: TRBV6-5; cdr3_aa: CASSRQGRGYTF
v_call: TRBV7-2; cdr3_aa: CASSVSGGSYEQYF
v_call: TRBV18; cdr3_aa: CASSLREQPFQETQYF
v_call: TRBV7-9; cdr3_aa: CSSSSLTSGAYEQYF
v_call: TRBV11-2; cdr3_aa: CASSFGGLANEQYF
v_call: TRBV18; cdr3_aa: CASSPNGEKPQHF
v_call: TRBV5-1; cdr3_aa: CASSFGTGLAEAFF
v_call: TRBV19; cdr3_aa: CASSTRQGSTDTQYF
v_call: TRBV5-1; cdr3_aa: CASSLGFPASYEQYF
v_call: TRBV10-3; cdr3_aa: CAISEVAPVGGNTIYF
v_call: TRBV5-4; cdr3_aa: CASSLAASGNTDTQYF
v_call: TRBV4-3; cdr3_aa: CASSQALTGGAYEQYF
v_call: TRBV4-1; cdr3_aa: CASSQGGIDTGELFF
v_call: TRBV9; cdr3_aa: CASSPSRDSYEQYF
v_call: TRBV6-5; cdr3_aa: CASSYSNQGGNTIYF
v_call: TRBV2; cdr3_aa: CASTEGVNYGYTF
v_call: TRBV7-2; cdr3_aa: CTSSTGVGPNQPQHF
v_call: TRBV11-1; cdr3_aa: CASSFITGGTDTQYF
v_call: TRBV2; cdr3_aa: CASSEDRTSTDTQYF
v_call: TRBV15; cdr3_aa: CATSRVSAGPRRPQHF
v_call: TRBV9; cdr3_aa: CASSGTGNQPQHF
v_call: TRBV29-1; cdr3_aa: CSVAEQGAGTDTQYF
v_call: TRBV9; cdr3_aa: CASRAVGQGNANYGYTF
v_call: TRBV6-1; cdr3_aa: CASSELSTDTQYF
v_call: TRBV5-5; cdr3_aa: CASSSEGQDPLYEQYF
v_call: TRBV6-4; cdr3_aa: CASSAFLTGQGKRNTEAFF
v_call: TRBV6-1; cdr3_aa: CASSPTGGMQYF
v_call: TRBV10-3; cdr3_aa: CAISEKVEEARNGYTF
v_call: TRBV30; cdr3_aa: CAWSVTAENYGYTF
v_call: TRBV5-1; cdr3_aa: CASSFSLGQGGKNEQFF
v_call: TRBV30; cdr3_aa: CAWSVGGQETQYF